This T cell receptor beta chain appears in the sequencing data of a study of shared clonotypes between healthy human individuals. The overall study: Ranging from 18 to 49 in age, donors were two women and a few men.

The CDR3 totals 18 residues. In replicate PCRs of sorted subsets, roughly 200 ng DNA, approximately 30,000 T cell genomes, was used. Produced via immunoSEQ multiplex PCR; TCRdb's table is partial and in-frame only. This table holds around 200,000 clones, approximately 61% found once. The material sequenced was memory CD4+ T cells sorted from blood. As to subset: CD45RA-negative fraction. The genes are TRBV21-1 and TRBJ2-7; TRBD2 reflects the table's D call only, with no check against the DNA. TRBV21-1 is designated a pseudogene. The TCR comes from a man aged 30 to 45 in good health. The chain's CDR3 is CASRTAGLEDKFPYEQYF. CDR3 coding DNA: TGTGCCAGCAGAACCGCAGGACTAGAGGACAAGTTTCCCTACGAGCAGTACTTC.